The 28 T cell receptor beta chains in this list originate from one sample, sequenced in a study of OX40 agonist ivuxolimab in advanced cancers. Data came from immunoSEQ multiplex PCR; TCRdb stores just in-frame clones and leaves some out. The sample lists roughly 58,000 clones, over 80% occurring once. The sequencing here drew on CD4+ or CD8+ T cells sorted from blood, taken in a trial of the OX40 agonist ivuxolimab. Receptors were obtained from an adult with an advanced solid tumor such as melanoma, head and neck, liver or kidney cancer.

The V call is TRBV9, the J call TRBJ2-1, with D uncertain. Germline CDR1 is SGDLS and CDR2 is YYNGEE. The germline V and J ends were trimmed by 0 bases and 5 bases, with 9 bases remaining between them. CDR3 size: 14 residues. CDR3 DNA sequence: TGTGCCAGCAGCGTAGCTACGCTGAACAATGAGCAGTTCTTC. Translation: CASSVATLNNEQFF.

A word on this clone: Other DNA sequences in the sample encode the same CDR3. The rearrangement joins TRBV18 to TRBJ2-3; 9 nucleotides agree with TRBD2. Losses at the gene ends were 3 bases for V and 3 bases for J; bases not matched to a gene: 7. Germline V gene data show CDR1 as KGHSH and CDR2 as LQKENI. This CDR3 is built from 16 residues. Here the CDR3 DNA reads TGTGCCAGCTCACCGAGGCGGGGGGGCGGTACAGATACGCAGTATTTT. Encoded protein: CASSPRRGGGTDTQYF.

The gene calls are TRBV9 and TRBJ2-1; perhaps TRBD1 as D (5 bases). CDR1 is SGDLS and CDR2 is YYNGEE in the germline V gene. Trimming pared 2 bases from V and 8 bases from J, leaving 11 bases between. The CDR3 runs to 13 residues. The chain's CDR3 is CASSVGRGDEQFF. CDR3 nucleotides: TGTGCCAGCAGCGTCGGAAGGGGCGATGAGCAGTTCTTC. Based on the CDR3 plus reference TRBV9 and TRBJ2-1, the full variable domain is DSGVTQTPKHLITATGQRVTLRCSPRSGDLSVYWYQQSLDQGLQFLIQYYNGEERAKGNILERFSAQQFPDLHSELNLSSLELGDSALYFCASSVGRGDEQFFGPGTRLTVL.

The genes are TRBV20-1 and TRBJ1-4; D call uncertain. Germline lookup yields CDR1 DFQATT and CDR2 SNEGSKA (reference sequence). V was clipped by 6 bases and J by 8 bases, with 10 bases between them. CDR3 length: 11 amino acids. CDR3 sequence reads: CSAGVREKLFF. The CDR3 nucleotides are TGCAGTGCCGGGGTTAGGGAAAAACTGTTTTTT.

CDR3 sequence: CASSELGEFYNEQFF. CDR3 bases: TGTGCCAGCAGTGAACTGGGGGAGTTTTACAATGAGCAGTTCTTC. This rearrangement joins TRBV2 to TRBJ2-1; D assignment may be TRBD1 or TRBD2 (5 bases each). This CDR3 region has 15 residues. Trimming took off 2 bases at V and 4 bases at J, with 12 bases between the two ends. From germline, CDR1 is SNHLY and CDR2 FYNNEI.

The rearrangement uses TRBV5-1 and TRBJ1-2; a weak D match, TRBD1 (5 bases). Germline V CDR1 and CDR2: SGHRS, YFSETQ. V was shortened by 0 bases and J by 8 bases, with 11 bases between the two germline ends. There are 13 residues in the CDR3. The CDR3 sequence: CASSLGSQEGYTF. The CDR3 DNA is TGCGCCAGCAGCTTGGGGTCACAGGAAGGCTACACCTTC.

The rearrangement uses TRBV7-3 and TRBJ2-1, with D perhaps matching TRBD1 (5 bases). The CDR3 has 13 amino acids. V gave up 3 bases and J gave up 7 bases, with 10 bases separating them. Germline CDR1 and CDR2: SGHTA and FQGTGA. The CDR3 DNA is TGTGCCAGCAGCTTGGGCAGGGTAAATGAGCAGTTCTTC. This translates into CASSLGRVNEQFF.

J is TRBJ2-7 and V is TRBV6-4, with D possibly being TRBD2 (5 bases). There are 14 residues in the CDR3. Trimming shortened V by 2 bases and J by 7 bases, and 15 bases separated the two germline ends. The germline gives CDR1 MRHNA, CDR2 SNTAGT. CDR3 sequence (DNA): TGTGCCAGCAGTGACCCCGGACTCCCGAATGAGCAGTACTTC. Translation: CASSDPGLPNEQYF.

This chain links TRBV29-1 with TRBJ1-2; the match to TRBD1 covers 10 bases. V lost 1 base to trimming and J lost 8 bases; unmatched junction nucleotides: 4. The germline V gene has CDR1 SQVTM and CDR2 ANQGSEA. The CDR3 is 13 amino acids. CDR3 coding DNA: TGCAGCGTTGAAGGACAGGGGGCAAGAGGCTACACCTTC. Protein: CSVEGQGARGYTF.

The chain uses TRBV19 and TRBJ1-5; D is perhaps TRBD1 (5 bases). The length of the CDR3 is 16 residues. Germline V gives CDR1 LNHDA, CDR2 SQIVND (reference sequence). Trimming cost V 4 bases and J 7 bases, with 20 bases left between them. The CDR3 here is CASSRGGARSPQPQHF. CDR3 sequence (DNA): TGTGCCAGTAGTAGAGGTGGGGCGCGTTCGCCCCAGCCCCAGCATTTT.

This clone came up a few times. The chain employs TRBV6-1 and TRBJ2-3; 10 bases agree with TRBD2. This CDR3 region has 15 residues. The V and J ends lost 3 bases and 4 bases, in that order; junction bases with no gene match: 4. The germline V gene encodes CDR1 MNHNS and CDR2 SASEGT. CDR3 in DNA: TGTGCCAGCAGTGACCCTAGCGGGAGTGCAGATACGCAGTATTTT. It codes for CASSDPSGSADTQYF.

The V gene is TRBV7-2, the J gene TRBJ2-2; D gene ambiguous. The CDR3 runs to 13 residues. V was clipped by 4 bases and J by 1 base, with 4 bases between them. The germline CDR1 and CDR2 sequences are SGHTA and FQGNSA. The CDR3 region has the DNA TGTGCCAGCAGCTCGAAGAACACCGGGGAGCTGTTTTTT. Translated: CASSSKNTGELFF.

V gene TRBV5-1 combines with J gene TRBJ1-2, with D unclear. The germline V gene encodes CDR1 SGHRS and CDR2 YFSETQ. The CDR3 has 16 amino acids. The ends were cut back, 1 base at V and 0 bases at J, with 13 bases in the middle. CDR3 nucleotide sequence: TGCGCCAGCAGCTTGAGAAGACAAGAAGCTAACTATGGCTACACCTTC. Encoded protein: CASSLRRQEANYGYTF.

This sequence joins TRBV6-5 and TRBJ2-3; unclear D gene. This CDR3 contains 11 residues. Trimming removed 5 bases at V and 7 bases at J, with 7 bases between. Germline V gene data show CDR1 as MNHEY and CDR2 as SVGAGI. DNA for the CDR3: TGTGCCAGCAGTAACGGGTATACGCAGTATTTT. The encoded protein is CASSNGYTQYF.

The genes are TRBV9 and TRBJ2-1, with 11 positions matching TRBD2. This CDR3 region has 16 residues. Trimming at V came to 4 bases and at J to 4 bases, leaving 7 bases not matched to a gene. Germline V gene sequence: CDR1 SGDLS, CDR2 YYNGEE. The CDR3 sequence is CASSTTPSGRYNEQFF. Written as DNA, the CDR3 is TGTGCCAGCAGCACAACTCCTAGCGGGAGGTACAATGAGCAGTTCTTC.

The chain has TRBV6-5 and TRBJ2-5; 11 bases are a match to TRBD1. The CDR3 length is 15 residues. The J segment lost 5 bases and the V segment lost 0 bases, leaving 2 bases of the junction unmatched. Germline-derived CDR1 and CDR2 are MNHEY and SVGAGI. DNA of the CDR3: TGTGCCAGCAGTTACTCGGGACAGGGGGGGGAGACCCAGTACTTC. It encodes CASSYSGQGGETQYF.

The gene calls are TRBV5-1 and TRBJ1-1; 7 nucleotides line up with TRBD1. V was pared by 4 bases and J by 5 bases, with 17 bases of the junction left unmatched. The length of the CDR3 is 17 residues. The germline gives CDR1 SGHRS, CDR2 YFSETQ. CDR3 nucleotide sequence: TGCGCCAGCAGCAGAGGAGGAGGGGGCGAGCGAGGTACTGAAGCTTTCTTT. This translates into CASSRGGGGERGTEAFF.

J is TRBJ2-5 and V is TRBV4-1; 15 bases line up with TRBD2. This CDR3 has 19 residues. The ends lost 4 bases at V and 4 bases at J; junction bases unmatched: 13. Looked up from germline, CDR1 is MGHRA and CDR2 is YSYEKL. The CDR3 reads CASSLRGGPGLAGGETQYF. CDR3 nucleotides: TGCGCCAGCAGCCTGAGAGGGGGGCCGGGACTAGCGGGAGGAGAGACCCAGTACTTC.

V gene TRBV11-2 combines with J gene TRBJ1-1, with no clear D. Trimming left V 2 bases short and J 8 bases short, with 12 bases between. This CDR3 region has 13 residues. Germline CDR1 is SGHAT and CDR2 is FQNNGV. The CDR3 is CASSLMGIQEAFF. CDR3 coding DNA: TGTGCCAGCAGCTTAATGGGAATCCAGGAAGCTTTCTTT.

This clone was seen just once. The chain employs TRBV14 and TRBJ2-5, with D maybe TRBD2 (6 bases). V was shortened by 6 bases and J by 8 bases, with 16 bases between the two germline ends. Germline V lookup: CDR1 SGHDN, CDR2 FVKESK. This CDR3 region has 13 residues. CDR3 protein: CASRGGRGFTQYF. DNA of the CDR3: TGTGCCAGCAGAGGCGGACGGGGGTTCACCCAGTACTTC.

The chain is built from TRBV9 and TRBJ2-7; D ambiguous. This CDR3 has 14 amino acids. V was cut by 1 base and J by 1 base, with 9 bases left in between. In germline, CDR1 is SGDLS, CDR2 YYNGEE. DNA of the CDR3: TGTGCCAGCAGCGTATTTGGGGATTCCTACGAGCAGTACTTC. Encoded protein: CASSVFGDSYEQYF.

J is TRBJ1-6 and V is TRBV7-2, with D perhaps TRBD1 (5 bases). Germline values: CDR1 SGHTA, CDR2 FQGNSA. V lost 8 bases and J 8 bases, leaving 19 bases between the germline ends. The CDR3 runs to 15 residues. In nucleotides, the CDR3 is TGTGCCAGCCAAACCACCGGGACGTTTGATTCACCCCTCCACTTT. It specifies CASQTTGTFDSPLHF. The whole variable domain, filled in from reference TRBV7-2 and TRBJ1-6, reads GAGVSQSPSNKVTEKGKDVELRCDPISGHTALYWYRQSLGQGLEFLIYFQGNSAPDKSGLPSDRFSAERTGGSVSTLTIQRTQQEDSAVYLCASQTTGTFDSPLHFGNGTRLTVT.

This chain connects TRBV4-3 to TRBJ1-2; the D is unclear. Trimming removed 0 bases at V and 3 bases at J, with 14 bases between. CDR1 and CDR2 from the germline V gene are LGHNA and YSLEER. The CDR3 has 16 residues. CDR3 in DNA: TGCGCCAGCAGCCAAGATTTGGCGGGTATGGACTATGGCTACACCTTC. Residues: CASSQDLAGMDYGYTF.

The rearrangement links TRBV30 to TRBJ2-1; 10 bases line up with TRBD2. The CDR3 runs to 13 residues. The V segment lost 6 bases and the J segment 7 bases; nucleotides outside the gene matches: 6. Per germline, CDR1 GTSNPN and CDR2 SVGIG (reference sequence). CDR3 in amino acids: CACTSGKGNEQFF. For the CDR3, the DNA is TGTGCCTGTACTAGCGGGAAAGGTAATGAGCAGTTCTTC.

V gene TRBV7-9 combines with J gene TRBJ1-4; TRBD1 might be the D (5 bases). The CDR3 covers 14 residues. Trimming shortened V by 11 bases and J by 0 bases, and 13 bases separated the two germline ends. The germline gives CDR1 SEHNR, CDR2 FQNEAQ (reference sequence). CDR3 in DNA: TGTGCCGCCGGGGGACCAGCAACTAATGAAAAACTGTTTTTT. Amino acid sequence: CAAGGPATNEKLFF. The full variable domain, its missing parts supplied by reference TRBV7-9 and TRBJ1-4, is DTGVSQNPRHKITKRGQNVTFRCDPISEHNRLYWYRQTLGQGPEFLTYFQNEAQLEKSRLLSDRFSAERPKGSFSTLEIQRTEQGDSAMYLCAAGGPATNEKLFFGSGTQLSVL.

CDR3 sequence: CASSPRQNPNYGYTF. DNA of the CDR3: TGTGCCAGCAGCCCCCGACAGAATCCTAACTATGGCTACACCTTC. The chain uses TRBV11-2 and TRBJ1-2; a possible D gene is TRBD1 (5 bases). Trimming left V 5 bases short and J 0 bases short, with 13 bases between. The germline V gene encodes CDR1 SGHAT and CDR2 FQNNGV. The CDR3 length is 15 residues.

This clone occurred once. The chain has TRBV7-2 and TRBJ2-7; 8 bases line up with TRBD1. The CDR3 covers 14 residues. V trimming: 4 bases; J trimming: 5 bases; junction bases outside the gene matches: 7. The V gene's germline CDR1 is SGHTA and CDR2 FQGNSA. For the CDR3, the DNA is TGTGCCAGCAGCTCAAGACAGGGGATGAACGAGCAGTACTTC. Its translation: CASSSRQGMNEQYF.

The chain is built from TRBV14 and TRBJ2-1; 10 bases line up with TRBD2. Germline trimming cut 0 bases from V and 7 bases from J; bases unmatched to any gene: 15. The CDR3 consists of 19 residues. The germline V gene encodes CDR1 SGHDN and CDR2 FVKESK. CDR3 nucleotides: TGTGCCAGCAGCCAAGATCCGTGGACCCAGCGGGAGGGCCGGAATGAGCAGTTCTTC. Amino acid sequence: CASSQDPWTQREGRNEQFF.